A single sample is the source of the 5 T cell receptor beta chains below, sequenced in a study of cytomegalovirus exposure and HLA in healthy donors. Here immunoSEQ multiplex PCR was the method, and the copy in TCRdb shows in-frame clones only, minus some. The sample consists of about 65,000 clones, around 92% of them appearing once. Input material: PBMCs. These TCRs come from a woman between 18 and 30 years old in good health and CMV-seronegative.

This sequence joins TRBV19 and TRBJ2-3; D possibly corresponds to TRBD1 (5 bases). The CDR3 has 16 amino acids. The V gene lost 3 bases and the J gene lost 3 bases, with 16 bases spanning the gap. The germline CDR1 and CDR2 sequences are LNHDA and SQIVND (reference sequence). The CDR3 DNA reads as TGTGCCAGTAGTATCATCCAGGGCGGCTTGACAGATACGCAGTATTTT. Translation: CASSIIQGGLTDTQYF.

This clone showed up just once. The CDR3 region has the DNA TGTGCCAGCAGCTACCTCGGGACAGGAGGAAACACCATATATTTT. Amino acids: CASSYLGTGGNTIYF. The rearrangement uses TRBV9 and TRBJ1-3; TRBD1 agrees at 8 bases. The CDR3 has 15 residues. The ends lost 4 bases at V and 4 bases at J; junction bases unmatched: 7. Germline CDR1 SGDLS, CDR2 YYNGEE.

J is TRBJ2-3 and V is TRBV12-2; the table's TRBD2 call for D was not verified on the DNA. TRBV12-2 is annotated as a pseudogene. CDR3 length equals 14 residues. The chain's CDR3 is CASRLKVGGSTQYF. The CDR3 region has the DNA TGTGCAAGTCGCTTAAAAGTTGGCGGGAGCACGCAGTATTTT.

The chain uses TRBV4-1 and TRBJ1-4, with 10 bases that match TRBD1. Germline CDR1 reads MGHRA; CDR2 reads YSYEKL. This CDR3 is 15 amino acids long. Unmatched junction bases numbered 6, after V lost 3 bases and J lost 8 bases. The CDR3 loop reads CASSHLDRGLEKLFF. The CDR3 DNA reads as TGCGCCAGCAGCCACCTGGACAGGGGGTTGGAAAAACTGTTTTTT.

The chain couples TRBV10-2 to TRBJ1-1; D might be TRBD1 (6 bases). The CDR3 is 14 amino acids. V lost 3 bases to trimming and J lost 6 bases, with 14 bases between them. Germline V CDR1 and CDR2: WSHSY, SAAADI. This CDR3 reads CASSDPSTGPEAFF. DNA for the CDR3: TGCGCCAGCAGTGATCCCTCGACAGGCCCTGAAGCTTTCTTT.